This T cell receptor beta chain stems from a study of OX40 agonist ivuxolimab in advanced cancers. Study in general: From roughly 20 to 90 years was the age range, with a mean of roughly 64 years, and 65% to 90% were male. General study findings and limits: The study found that CD8+ T cells averaged more expanded clones than CD4+.

Notes on this clone: Its antigen is not known.

Germline CDR1 reads GTSNPN; CDR2 reads SVGIG (reference sequence). This CDR3 comprises 14 residues. V was shortened by 4 bases and J by 3 bases, with 13 bases between the two germline ends. The table came from immunoSEQ multiplex PCR; TCRdb's copy has only in-frame clones and leaves some out. Found here are tens of thousands of clones, roughly 85% of them singletons; the top ten hold roughly 13%. The sample was CD4+ or CD8+ T cells sorted from blood, taken in a trial of the OX40 agonist ivuxolimab. J is TRBJ2-4 and V is TRBV30; TRBD1 is a possible D gene (5 bases). This clonotype originated in an adult with an advanced solid tumor such as melanoma, head and neck, liver or kidney cancer. CDR3 sequence: CAWNQGLSKNIQYF. CDR3 DNA: TGTGCCTGGAATCAGGGTTTGAGCAAAAACATTCAGTACTTC.